Shown below are 2 T cell receptor beta chains from a single sample sequenced in a study of blood T cell repertoires in COVID-19. Repertoires were generated with immunoSEQ multiplex PCR, while TCRdb's copy carries only in-frame clones and drops some. Of hundreds of thousands of clones in the sample, under 95% were seen once. The source material was peripheral blood. The source is a woman aged 18-29 years who had recovered from COVID-19.

This chain's CDR3 is CASSFRLGASSYNEQFF. The CDR3 coding sequence is TGTGCCAGCAGCTTCCGGCTAGGGGCCAGCTCCTACAATGAGCAGTTCTTC. The chain uses TRBV11-3 and TRBJ2-1; TRBD1 might be the D (5 bases). The CDR3 has 17 residues. V lost 3 bases and J lost 0, with 15 bases in between. The germline gives CDR1 SGHNT, CDR2 YENEEA. Full variable domain (missing parts from reference TRBV11-3 and TRBJ2-1): EAGVVQSPRYKIIEKKQPVAFWCNPISGHNTLYWYLQNLGQGPELLIRYENEEAVDDSQLPKDRFSAERLKGVDSTLKIQPAELGDSAVYLCASSFRLGASSYNEQFFGPGTRLTVL.

The gene calls are TRBV27 and TRBJ2-1; 13 bases line up with TRBD2. Trimming removed 4 bases from V and 2 bases from J; junction bases left unmatched: 5. Germline CDR1 MNHEY, CDR2 SMNVEV (reference sequence). The CDR3 contains 17 residues. The DNA of the CDR3 is TGTGCCAGCAGTTCCGGGACTAGCGGGGAGGCCTACAATGAGCAGTTCTTC. This encodes CASSSGTSGEAYNEQFF.